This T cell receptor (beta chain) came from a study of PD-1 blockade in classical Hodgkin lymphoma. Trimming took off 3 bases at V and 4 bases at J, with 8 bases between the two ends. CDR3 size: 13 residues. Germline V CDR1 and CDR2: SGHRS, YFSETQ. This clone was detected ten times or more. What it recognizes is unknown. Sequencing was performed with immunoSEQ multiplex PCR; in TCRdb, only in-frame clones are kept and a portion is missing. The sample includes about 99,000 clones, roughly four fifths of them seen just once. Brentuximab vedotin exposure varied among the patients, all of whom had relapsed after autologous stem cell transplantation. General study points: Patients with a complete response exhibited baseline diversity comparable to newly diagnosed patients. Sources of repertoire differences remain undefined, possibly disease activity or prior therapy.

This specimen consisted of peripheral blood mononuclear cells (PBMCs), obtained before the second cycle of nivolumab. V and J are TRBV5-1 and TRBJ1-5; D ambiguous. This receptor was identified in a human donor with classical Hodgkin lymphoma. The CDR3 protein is CASSSGVNQPQHF. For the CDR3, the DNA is TGCGCCAGCAGCTCTGGGGTGAATCAGCCCCAGCATTTT.